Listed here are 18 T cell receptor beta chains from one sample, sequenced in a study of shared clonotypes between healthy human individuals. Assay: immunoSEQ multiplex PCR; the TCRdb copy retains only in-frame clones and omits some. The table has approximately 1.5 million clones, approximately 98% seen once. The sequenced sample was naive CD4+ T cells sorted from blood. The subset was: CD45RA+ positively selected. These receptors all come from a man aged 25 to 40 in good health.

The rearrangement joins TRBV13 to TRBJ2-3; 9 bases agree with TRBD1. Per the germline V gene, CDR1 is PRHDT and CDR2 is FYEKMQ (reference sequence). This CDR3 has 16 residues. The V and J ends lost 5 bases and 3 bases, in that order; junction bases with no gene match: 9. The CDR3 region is CASSTKQGAGTDTQYF. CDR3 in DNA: TGTGCCAGCAGCACAAAACAGGGGGCGGGGACAGATACGCAGTATTTT. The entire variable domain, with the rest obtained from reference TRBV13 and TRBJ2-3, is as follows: AAGVIQSPRHLIKEKRETATLKCYPIPRHDTVYWYQQGPGQDPQFLISFYEKMQSDKGSIPDRFSAQQFSDYHSELNMSSLELGDSALYFCASSTKQGAGTDTQYFGPGTRLTVL.

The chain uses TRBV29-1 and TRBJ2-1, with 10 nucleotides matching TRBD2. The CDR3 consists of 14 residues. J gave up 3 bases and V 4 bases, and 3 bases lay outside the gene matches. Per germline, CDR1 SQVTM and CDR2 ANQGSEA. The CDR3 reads CSVGTSGIYNEQFF. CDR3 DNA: TGCAGCGTTGGGACTAGCGGAATCTACAATGAGCAGTTCTTC.

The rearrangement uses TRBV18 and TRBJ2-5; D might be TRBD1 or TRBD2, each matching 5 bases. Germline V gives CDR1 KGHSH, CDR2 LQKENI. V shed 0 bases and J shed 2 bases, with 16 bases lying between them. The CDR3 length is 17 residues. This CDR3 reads CASSPPSRGTVQETQYF. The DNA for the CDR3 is TGTGCCAGCTCACCACCGTCGAGGGGTACTGTACAAGAGACCCAGTACTTC.

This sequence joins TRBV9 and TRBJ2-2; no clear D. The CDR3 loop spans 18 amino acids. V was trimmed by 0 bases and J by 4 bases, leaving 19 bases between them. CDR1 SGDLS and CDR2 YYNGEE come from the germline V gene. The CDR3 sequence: CASSVGVGRTLRTGELFF. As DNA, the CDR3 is TGTGCCAGCAGCGTAGGGGTCGGCAGGACCCTACGCACCGGGGAGCTGTTTTTT.

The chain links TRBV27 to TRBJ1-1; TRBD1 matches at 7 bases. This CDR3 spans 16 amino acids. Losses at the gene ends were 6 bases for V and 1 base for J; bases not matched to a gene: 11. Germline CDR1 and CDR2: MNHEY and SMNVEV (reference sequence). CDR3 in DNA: TGTGCCAGCAGCAAAAGACAGGGACAAGGGAACACTGAAGCTTTCTTT. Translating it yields CASSKRQGQGNTEAFF.

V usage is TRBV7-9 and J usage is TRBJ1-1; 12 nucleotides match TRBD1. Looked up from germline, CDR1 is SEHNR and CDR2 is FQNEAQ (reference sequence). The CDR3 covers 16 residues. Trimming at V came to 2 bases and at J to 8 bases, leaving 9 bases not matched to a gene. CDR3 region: CASSLPRDRGHWEAFF. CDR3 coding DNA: TGTGCCAGCAGCTTACCCCGGGACAGGGGGCATTGGGAAGCTTTCTTT. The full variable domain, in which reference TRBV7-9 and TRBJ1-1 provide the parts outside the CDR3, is DTGVSQNPRHKITKRGQNVTFRCDPISEHNRLYWYRQTLGQGPEFLTYFQNEAQLEKSRLLSDRFSAERPKGSFSTLEIQRTEQGDSAMYLCASSLPRDRGHWEAFFGQGTRLTVV.

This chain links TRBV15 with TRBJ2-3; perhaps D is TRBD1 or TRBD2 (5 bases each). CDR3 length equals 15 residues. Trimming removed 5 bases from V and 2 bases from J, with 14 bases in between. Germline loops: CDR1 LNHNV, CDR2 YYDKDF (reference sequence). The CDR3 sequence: CATSSRGKPTDTQYF. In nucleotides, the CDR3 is TGTGCCACCAGCTCGAGGGGCAAACCCACAGATACGCAGTATTTT.

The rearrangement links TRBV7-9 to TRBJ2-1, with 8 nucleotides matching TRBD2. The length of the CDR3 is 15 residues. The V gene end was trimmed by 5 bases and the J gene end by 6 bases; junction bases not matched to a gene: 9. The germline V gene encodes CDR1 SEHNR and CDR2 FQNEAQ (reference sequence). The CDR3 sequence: CASSLYAGTSNEQFF. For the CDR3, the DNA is TGTGCCAGCAGCCTTTATGCCGGGACTAGCAATGAGCAGTTCTTC.

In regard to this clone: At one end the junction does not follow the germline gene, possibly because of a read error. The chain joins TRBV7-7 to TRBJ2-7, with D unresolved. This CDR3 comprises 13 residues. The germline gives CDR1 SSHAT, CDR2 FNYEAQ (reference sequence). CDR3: CASSRDGSYEQYF. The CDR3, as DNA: TGTGCTAGCAGCCGTGACGGTTCCTACGAGCAGTACTTC.

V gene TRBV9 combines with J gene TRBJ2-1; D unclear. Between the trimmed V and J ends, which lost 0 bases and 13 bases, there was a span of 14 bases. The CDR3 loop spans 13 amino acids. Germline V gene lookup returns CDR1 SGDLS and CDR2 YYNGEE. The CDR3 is CASSVAHGVYQFF. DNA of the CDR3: TGTGCCAGCAGCGTAGCTCACGGAGTATATCAGTTCTTC.

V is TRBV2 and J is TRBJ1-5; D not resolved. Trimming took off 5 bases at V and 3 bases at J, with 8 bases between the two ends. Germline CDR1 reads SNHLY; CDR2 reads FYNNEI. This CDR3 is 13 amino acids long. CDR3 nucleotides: TGTGCCAGCAGTAGGACGGACAATCAGCCCCAGCATTTT. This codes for CASSRTDNQPQHF. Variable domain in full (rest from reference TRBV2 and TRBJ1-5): EPEVTQTPSHQVTQMGQEVILRCVPISNHLYFYWYRQILGQKVEFLVSFYNNEISEKSEIFDDQFSVERPDGSNFTLKIRSTKLEDSAMYFCASSRTDNQPQHFGDGTRLSIL.

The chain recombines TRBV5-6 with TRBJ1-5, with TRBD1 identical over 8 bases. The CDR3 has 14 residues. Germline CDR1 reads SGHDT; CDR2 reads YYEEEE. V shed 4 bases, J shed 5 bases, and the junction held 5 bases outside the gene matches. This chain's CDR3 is CASSGQGAYQPQHF. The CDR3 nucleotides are TGTGCCAGCAGCGGGCAGGGGGCTTATCAGCCCCAGCATTTT.

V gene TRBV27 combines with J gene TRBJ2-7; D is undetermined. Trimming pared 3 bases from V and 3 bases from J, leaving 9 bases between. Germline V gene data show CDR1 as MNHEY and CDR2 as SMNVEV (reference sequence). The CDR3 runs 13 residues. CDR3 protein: CASSFGPFYEQYF. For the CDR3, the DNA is TGTGCCAGCAGTTTTGGACCGTTCTACGAGCAGTACTTC.

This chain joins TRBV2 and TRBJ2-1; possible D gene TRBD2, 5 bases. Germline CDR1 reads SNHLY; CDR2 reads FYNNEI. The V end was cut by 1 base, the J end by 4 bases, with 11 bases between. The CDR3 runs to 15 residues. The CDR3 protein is CASSEGERIYNEQFF. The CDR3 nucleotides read TGTGCCAGCAGTGAAGGAGAGCGGATTTACAATGAGCAGTTCTTC. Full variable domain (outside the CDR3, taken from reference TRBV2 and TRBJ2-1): EPEVTQTPSHQVTQMGQEVILRCVPISNHLYFYWYRQILGQKVEFLVSFYNNEISEKSEIFDDQFSVERPDGSNFTLKIRSTKLEDSAMYFCASSEGERIYNEQFFGPGTRLTVL.

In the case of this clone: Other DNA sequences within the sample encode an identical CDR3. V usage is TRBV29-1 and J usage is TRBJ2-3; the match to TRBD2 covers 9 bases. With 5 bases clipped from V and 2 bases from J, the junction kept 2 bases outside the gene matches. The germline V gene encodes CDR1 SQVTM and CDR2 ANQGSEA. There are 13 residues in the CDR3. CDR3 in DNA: TGCAGCGTTTTAGCGGGAGCCACAGATACGCAGTATTTT. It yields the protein CSVLAGATDTQYF.

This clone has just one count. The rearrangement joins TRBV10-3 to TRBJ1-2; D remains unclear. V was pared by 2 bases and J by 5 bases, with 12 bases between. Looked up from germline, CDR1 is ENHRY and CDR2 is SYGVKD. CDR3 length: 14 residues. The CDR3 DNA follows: TGTGCCATCAGTGAGGGTGCGGTGGGATATGGCTACACCTTC. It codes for CAISEGAVGYGYTF.

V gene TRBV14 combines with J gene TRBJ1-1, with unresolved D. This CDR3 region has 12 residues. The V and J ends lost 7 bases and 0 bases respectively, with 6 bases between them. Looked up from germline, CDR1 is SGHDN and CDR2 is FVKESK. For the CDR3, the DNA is TGTGCCAGCAACAATATGAACACTGAAGCTTTCTTT. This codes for CASNNMNTEAFF. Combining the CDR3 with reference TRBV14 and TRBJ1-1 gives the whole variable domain EAGVTQFPSHSVIEKGQTVTLRCDPISGHDNLYWYRRVMGKEIKFLLHFVKESKQDESGMPNNRFLAERTGGTYSTLKVQPAELEDSGVYFCASNNMNTEAFFGQGTRLTVV.

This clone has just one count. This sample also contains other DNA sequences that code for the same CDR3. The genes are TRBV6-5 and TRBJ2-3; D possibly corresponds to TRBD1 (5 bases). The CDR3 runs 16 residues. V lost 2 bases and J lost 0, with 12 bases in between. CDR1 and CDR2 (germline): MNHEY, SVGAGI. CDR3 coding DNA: TGTGCCAGCAGTTACGGTCCAGGGTCCAGCACAGATACGCAGTATTTT. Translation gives CASSYGPGSSTDTQYF.